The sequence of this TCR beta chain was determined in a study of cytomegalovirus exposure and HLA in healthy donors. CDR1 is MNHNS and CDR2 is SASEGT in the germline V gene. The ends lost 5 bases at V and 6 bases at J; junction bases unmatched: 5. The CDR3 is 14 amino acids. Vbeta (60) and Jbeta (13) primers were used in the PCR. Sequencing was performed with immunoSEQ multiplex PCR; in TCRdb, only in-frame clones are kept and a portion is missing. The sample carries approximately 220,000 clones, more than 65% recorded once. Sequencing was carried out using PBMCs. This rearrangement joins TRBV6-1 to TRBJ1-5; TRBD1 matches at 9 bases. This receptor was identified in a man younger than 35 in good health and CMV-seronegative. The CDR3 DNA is TGTGCCAGCAGTACGGGACAGGGCGGTCAGCCCCAGCATTTT. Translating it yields CASSTGQGGQPQHF.